These 30 T cell receptor beta chains came from one sample sequenced in a study of spatial heterogeneity in lung cancer. TCRdb used MiXCR to reprocess the 5' RACE reads, holding one entry per CDR3 protein. The sample records 5,000 to 7,000 distinct CDR3 sequences, 11% to 15% being singletons. Regarding time point: sample taken at primary tumor resection. General study findings and limits: Counts of expanded alpha and beta TCRs within tumors tracked the tumor nonsynonymous mutation count.

Their antigen targets remain unknown. The sample consisted of lung tumor tissue, taken at surgery. The receptors here all came from a male donor with early-stage non-small cell lung cancer.

Within the sample, this clonotype is medium-sized. This chain connects TRBV5-1 to TRBJ2-3; either TRBD1 or TRBD2 may supply D (5 bases each). CDR3 length: 15 residues. Germline lookup yields CDR1 SGHRS and CDR2 YFSETQ. Trimming pared 2 bases from V and 2 bases from J, leaving 12 bases between. CDR3 nucleotides: TGCGCCAGCAGCTTTGGTCAGGGACCCACAGATACGCAGTATTTT. Translated: CASSFGQGPTDTQYF.

This clonotype is medium-sized (0.01 to 0.1%) in the sample. This chain connects TRBV4-2 to TRBJ1-5; D not resolved. The germline V gene encodes CDR1 LGHNA and CDR2 YNFKEQ. V shed 0 bases and J shed 5 bases, with 8 bases lying between them. The CDR3 runs to 14 residues. The CDR3: CASSQELGYQPQHF. For the CDR3, the DNA is TGTGCCAGCAGCCAAGAATTGGGATATCAGCCCCAGCATTTT.

This clonotype was picked up many times. The chain employs TRBV5-1 and TRBJ2-1; 7 bases line up with TRBD1. The CDR3 runs to 16 residues. From germline, CDR1 is SGHRS and CDR2 YFSETQ. V lost 6 bases to trimming and J lost 9 bases; unmatched junction nucleotides: 18. CDR3 in amino acids: CASNIMGVRGDSEQFF. CDR3 in DNA: TGCGCCAGCAACATTATGGGAGTCCGTGGGGACAGTGAGCAGTTCTTC.

This clonotype is medium-sized by share. The J gene is TRBJ2-5, the V gene TRBV28, with TRBD2 matching over 11 bases. Trimming at V came to 1 base and at J to 5 bases, leaving 6 bases not matched to a gene. The V gene's germline CDR1 is MDHEN and CDR2 SYDVKM. This CDR3 has 16 amino acids. CDR3 sequence: CASSLFELAGVETQYF. The CDR3, as DNA: TGTGCCAGCAGTTTATTCGAACTAGCGGGAGTCGAGACCCAGTACTTC.

The chain carries TRBV5-1 and TRBJ2-3; TRBD2 might be the D (6 bases). V was shortened by 0 bases and J by 0 bases, with 11 bases between the two germline ends. The germline CDR1 and CDR2 sequences are SGHRS and YFSETQ. The length of the CDR3 is 16 residues. CDR3 sequence: CASSLVLGGSTDTQYF. The CDR3 bases are TGCGCCAGCAGCTTGGTGTTGGGGGGTAGCACAGATACGCAGTATTTT.

By proportion, this clonotype is medium-sized (0.01 to 0.1%). The chain combines TRBV5-1 with TRBJ2-1; 12 bases agree with TRBD2. The trim removed 2 bases at V and 7 bases at J, leaving 4 bases unmatched. Germline V gene data show CDR1 as SGHRS and CDR2 as YFSETQ. This CDR3 has 15 amino acids. CDR3 DNA: TGCGCCAGCAGCTTTATGACTAGCGGGAGAAATGAGCAGTTCTTC. It is translated as CASSFMTSGRNEQFF.

This clonotype was found a few times. V usage is TRBV6-2 or TRBV6-3 and J usage is TRBJ2-2; D gene ambiguous. Trimming cost V 6 bases and J 3 bases, with 5 bases left between them. This CDR3 is built from 12 residues. In germline, CDR1 is MNHEY, CDR2 SVGEGT. CDR3 nucleotides: TGTGCCAGCAGAGAAGACACCGGGGAGCTGTTTTTT. Encoded protein: CASREDTGELFF.

This clonotype qualifies as medium-sized. This rearrangement joins TRBV4-1 to TRBJ1-2, with no clear D. The CDR3 is made up of 16 amino acids. Between the trimmed V and J ends, which lost 1 base and 1 base, there was a span of 13 bases. Germline CDR1 MGHRA, CDR2 YSYEKL. The CDR3 DNA sequence: TGCGCCAGCAGCCAAGTCTTCTGGGCCGGTAACTATGGCTACACCTTC. Translating it yields CASSQVFWAGNYGYTF.

This clonotype was recorded a few times. The rearrangement joins TRBV9 to TRBJ2-1; possibly TRBD1 or TRBD2 for D (6 bases each). Germline lookup yields CDR1 SGDLS and CDR2 YYNGEE. The V end lost 4 bases, the J end lost 8 bases, and 19 bases lay between the germline ends. The CDR3 is 15 residues long. The CDR3 loop reads CASSYRADPSDEQFF. In nucleotides, the CDR3 is TGTGCCAGCAGCTACAGGGCCGACCCTAGCGATGAGCAGTTCTTC.

By share, this clonotype counts as medium-sized. The V gene is TRBV7-9, the J gene TRBJ2-7; D unclear. The CDR3 length is 15 residues. The germline V and J ends were trimmed by 1 base and 2 bases, with 12 bases remaining between them. Per the germline V gene, CDR1 is SEHNR and CDR2 is FQNEAQ (reference sequence). CDR3 DNA sequence: TGTGCCAGCAGCTTAGTATCCGGGCGAGCCTACGAGCAGTACTTC. This sequence encodes CASSLVSGRAYEQYF. The entire variable domain, with the rest obtained from reference TRBV7-9 and TRBJ2-7, is as follows: DTGVSQNPRHKITKRGQNVTFRCDPISEHNRLYWYRQTLGQGPEFLTYFQNEAQLEKSRLLSDRFSAERPKGSFSTLEIQRTEQGDSAMYLCASSLVSGRAYEQYFGPGTRLTVT.

The V gene is TRBV7-9, the J gene TRBJ2-1; weak D call: TRBD1 (6 bases). Trimming stripped 5 bases from V and 3 bases from J, with 14 bases between. The V gene's germline CDR1 is SEHNR and CDR2 FQNEAQ (reference sequence). The length of the CDR3 is 15 residues. The CDR3 coding sequence is TGTGCCAGCAGCCCGAAGGACAGCCTCTACAATGAGCAGTTCTTC. Translated: CASSPKDSLYNEQFF. Variable domain in full (rest from reference TRBV7-9 and TRBJ2-1): DTGVSQNPRHKITKRGQNVTFRCDPISEHNRLYWYRQTLGQGPEFLTYFQNEAQLEKSRLLSDRFSAERPKGSFSTLEIQRTEQGDSAMYLCASSPKDSLYNEQFFGPGTRLTVL.

Relative to its sample, this clonotype is medium-sized. The J gene is TRBJ2-1, the V gene TRBV19, with 8 positions matching TRBD1. Germline assignment: CDR1 LNHDA and CDR2 SQIVND (reference sequence). The V and J ends lost 6 bases and 1 base, in that order; junction bases with no gene match: 5. This CDR3 contains 15 residues. The CDR3 loop is CASRVTGASYNEQFF. In DNA, the CDR3 is TGTGCCAGTAGGGTGACAGGGGCGTCCTACAATGAGCAGTTCTTC.

The V call is TRBV6-1, the J call TRBJ1-5; 8 nucleotides line up with TRBD1. The V segment lost 5 bases and the J segment 7 bases; nucleotides outside the gene matches: 7. This CDR3 has 14 amino acids. Per the germline V gene, CDR1 is MNHNS and CDR2 is SASEGT. The chain's CDR3 is CASSHTGGGQPQHF. Here the CDR3 DNA reads TGTGCCAGCAGTCATACAGGGGGAGGGCAGCCCCAGCATTTT.

This clonotype was seen at least ten times. The chain employs TRBV28 and TRBJ2-2; perhaps TRBD2 as D (5 bases). This CDR3 comprises 15 residues. The germline V gene has CDR1 MDHEN and CDR2 SYDVKM. V shed 5 bases and J shed 2 bases, with 12 bases lying between them. The CDR3 nucleotides are TGTGCCAGCAGTCGGACTTCGACTAACACCGGGGAGCTGTTTTTT. It codes for CASSRTSTNTGELFF.

This clonotype was observed many times. V is TRBV20-1 and J is TRBJ1-5; D might be TRBD1 (6 bases). Germline CDR1 is DFQATT and CDR2 is SNEGSKA (reference sequence). The CDR3 runs to 12 residues. Trimming cost V 6 bases and J 9 bases, with 15 bases left between them. The CDR3 here is CSARTAGGPQHF. As DNA, the CDR3 is TGCAGTGCGAGGACAGCCGGGGGGCCCCAGCATTTT.

This clonotype is classed as medium-sized. The V gene is TRBV20-1, the J gene TRBJ2-7, with 8 bases aligning to TRBD2. CDR3 length: 16 amino acids. Germline lookup yields CDR1 DFQATT and CDR2 SNEGSKA (reference sequence). The J segment lost 0 bases and the V segment lost 0 bases, leaving 7 bases of the junction unmatched. Here the CDR3 reads CSAREELAVLSYEQYF. As DNA, the CDR3 is TGCAGTGCTAGAGAAGAACTAGCGGTCCTCTCCTACGAGCAGTACTTC.

The V call is TRBV5-1, the J call TRBJ2-1; 8 nucleotides match TRBD1. Trimming removed 1 base from V and 5 bases from J; junction bases left unmatched: 8. The CDR3 length is 16 residues. Germline loops: CDR1 SGHRS, CDR2 YFSETQ. CDR3 DNA sequence: TGCGCCAGCAGCTTGACAGGGGGGCCGGCGGACAATGAGCAGTTCTTC. It translates to CASSLTGGPADNEQFF.

This clonotype counts as medium-sized. The chain has TRBV20-1 and TRBJ1-2; possible D gene TRBD1, 5 bases. This CDR3 has 14 amino acids. Germline CDR1 DFQATT, CDR2 SNEGSKA (reference sequence). The germline V and J ends were trimmed by 3 bases and 2 bases, with 13 bases remaining between them. CDR3 protein: CSASRQGDNYGYTF. Here the CDR3 DNA reads TGCAGTGCTAGTCGGCAGGGTGACAACTATGGCTACACCTTC.

By sample fraction, this clonotype is medium-sized. CDR3 in amino acids: CAIAGSPYEQYF. CDR3 coding DNA: TGTGCCATCGCGGGATCCCCCTACGAGCAGTACTTC. V and J are TRBV10-3 and TRBJ2-7; D may be TRBD2 (6 bases). V was trimmed by 8 bases and J by 2 bases, leaving 10 bases between them. From germline, CDR1 is ENHRY and CDR2 SYGVKD. This CDR3 spans 12 amino acids.

Relative to its sample, this clonotype is medium-sized. The CDR3 DNA reads as TGTGCCAGCAGTTTCCGGGAGACCGGGGACTCTGGGGCCAACGTCCTGACTTTC. Translation: CASSFRETGDSGANVLTF. The chain joins TRBV2 to TRBJ2-6, with TRBD2 as a possible D gene (6 bases). Germline loops: CDR1 SNHLY, CDR2 FYNNEI. Trimming removed 5 bases at V and 0 bases at J, with 17 bases between. This CDR3 contains 18 residues. The whole variable domain, filled in from reference TRBV2 and TRBJ2-6, reads EPEVTQTPSHQVTQMGQEVILRCVPISNHLYFYWYRQILGQKVEFLVSFYNNEISEKSEIFDDQFSVERPDGSNFTLKIRSTKLEDSAMYFCASSFRETGDSGANVLTFGAGSRLTVL.

The V call is TRBV4-3, the J call TRBJ2-5, with 7 bases matching TRBD1. Losses at the gene ends were 0 bases for V and 7 bases for J; bases not matched to a gene: 11. The CDR3 is made up of 16 amino acids. The germline V gene encodes CDR1 LGHNA and CDR2 YSLEER. The CDR3 here is CASSQDPGTGEGTQYF. The CDR3 bases are TGCGCCAGCAGCCAAGATCCAGGCACAGGGGAAGGGACCCAGTACTTC.

The chain combines TRBV12-3 or TRBV12-4 with TRBJ2-7; D call uncertain. With 1 base removed from V and 6 bases from J, the gap between germline ends came to 4 bases. This CDR3 region has 11 residues. The CDR3 region is CASSLVGEQYF. The CDR3 DNA reads as TGTGCCAGCAGTTTAGTTGGCGAGCAGTACTTC.

The rearrangement uses TRBV29-1 and TRBJ2-7, with D possibly being TRBD1 (6 bases). The CDR3 is 14 amino acids. Germline V gives CDR1 SQVTM, CDR2 ANQGSEA. V was clipped by 4 bases and J by 0 bases, with 13 bases between them. The CDR3 bases are TGCAGCGTTGGGCCCCAGGGGAGCTCCTACGAGCAGTACTTC. This encodes CSVGPQGSSYEQYF.

Within the sample, this clonotype is medium-sized (0.01 to 0.1%). The chain is built from TRBV5-1 and TRBJ1-1; unclear D gene. CDR3 length: 15 residues. Germline assignment: CDR1 SGHRS and CDR2 YFSETQ. V lost 1 base and J 0 bases, leaving 10 bases between the germline ends. Written as DNA, the CDR3 is TGCGCCAGCAGCTTGACCCCGGCTATGAACACTGAAGCTTTCTTT. This gives the protein CASSLTPAMNTEAFF.

Many counts were recorded for this clonotype. This chain links TRBV10-1 with TRBJ2-3; weak D call: TRBD1 (5 bases). Germline V gene data show CDR1 as WNHNN and CDR2 as SYGVQD (reference sequence). Trimming removed 1 base at V and 1 base at J, with 6 bases between. The CDR3 is made up of 14 amino acids. CDR3 nucleotide sequence: TGCGCCAGCAGTGAGTGGACACGCACAGATACGCAGTATTTT. Its protein is CASSEWTRTDTQYF.

This clonotype is labeled as medium-sized. This sequence joins TRBV28 and TRBJ2-2; D may be TRBD2 (5 bases). CDR3 size: 14 residues. V was trimmed by 4 bases and J by 8 bases, leaving 14 bases between them. Germline V lookup: CDR1 MDHEN, CDR2 SYDVKM. CDR3 amino acids: CASSSGSRSGELFF. CDR3 sequence (DNA): TGTGCCAGCAGTTCGGGAAGCCGGTCTGGGGAGCTGTTTTTT.

Relative to its sample, this clonotype is medium-sized. The chain links TRBV24-1 to TRBJ2-1; the match to TRBD1 covers 7 bases. The J segment lost 2 bases and the V segment lost 5 bases, leaving 5 bases of the junction unmatched. Per the germline V gene, CDR1 is KGHDR and CDR2 is SFDVKD. The CDR3 consists of 15 residues. The CDR3 region has the DNA TGTGCCACCAGTGGCCCAAGGGGGCCCTACAATGAGCAGTTCTTC. Its translation is CATSGPRGPYNEQFF.

This clonotype appeared many times. This sequence may be a read error, since a much larger clone differs from it by one base. This chain connects TRBV4-1 to TRBJ2-2; D is perhaps TRBD2 (5 bases). The V gene's germline CDR1 is MGHRA and CDR2 YSYEKL. The CDR3 covers 15 residues. Here the CDR3 reads CASSLGRGNTGEPFF. In DNA, the CDR3 is TGCGCCAGCAGCCTCGGCCGCGGAAACACCGGGGAGCCGTTTTTT.

This clonotype was detected ten times or more. The V gene is TRBV19, the J gene TRBJ2-5, with 11 bases lining up with TRBD1. This CDR3 is built from 16 residues. Per the germline V gene, CDR1 is LNHDA and CDR2 is SQIVND (reference sequence). With 4 bases clipped from V and 3 bases from J, the junction kept 7 bases outside the gene matches. The CDR3 sequence is CASSKTGTGGEETQYF. The DNA for the CDR3 is TGTGCCAGTAGTAAGACCGGGACAGGGGGGGAAGAGACCCAGTACTTC.

By share of the sample, this clonotype is large. Here the CDR3 reads CASSLRQGADTQYF. In DNA form, the CDR3 reads TGTGCCAGCAGTCTCAGACAGGGGGCGGATACGCAGTATTTT. The V gene is TRBV28, the J gene TRBJ2-3; 10 bases match TRBD1. This CDR3 is built from 14 residues. Per the germline V gene, CDR1 is MDHEN and CDR2 is SYDVKM. Trimming at V came to 5 bases and at J to 6 bases, leaving 5 bases not matched to a gene.